One TCR beta chain is described in this entry. What it recognizes is unknown. Blood CD4+ CD25-high CD127-low regulatory T cells supplied the genomic DNA template. The data stem from a study of regulatory and conventional T cells in RAG deficiency. Germline V gives CDR1 SGHRS, CDR2 YFSETQ. CDR3 length equals 16 residues. The V and J ends lost 0 bases and 2 bases, in that order; junction bases with no gene match: 7. TCRdb keeps only in-frame clones here, not all; method: immunoSEQ multiplex PCR. The repertoire holds approximately 12,000 clones, with roughly 94% as singletons. Study findings and constraints: Shannon entropy fell and Simpson indices rose in RAG-deficient patients.

The same data also contributed to another study, on regulatory T cells. That source notes: Amplification used 52 TRBV primers and 13 TRBJ primers.

The gene calls are TRBV5-1 and TRBJ2-5, with TRBD1 identical over 7 bases. Material: CD127- CD25+ CD4+ Tregs sorted from blood. The sequence was obtained from a human donor in good health. CDR3 residues: CASSLAMGRGQETQYF. For the CDR3, the DNA is TGCGCCAGCAGCTTGGCCATGGGCAGGGGGCAAGAGACCCAGTACTTC.